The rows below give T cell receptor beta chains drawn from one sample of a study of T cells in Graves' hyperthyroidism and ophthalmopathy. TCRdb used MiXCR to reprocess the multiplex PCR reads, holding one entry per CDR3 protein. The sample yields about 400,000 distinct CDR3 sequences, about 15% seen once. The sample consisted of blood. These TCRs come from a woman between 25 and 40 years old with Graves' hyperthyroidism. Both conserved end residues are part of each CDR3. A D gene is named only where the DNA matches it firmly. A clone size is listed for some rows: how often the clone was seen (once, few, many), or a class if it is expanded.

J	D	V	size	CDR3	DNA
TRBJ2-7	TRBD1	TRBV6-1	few	CASRGGQVPSYEQYF	TGTGCCAGCAGGGGTGGACAGGTTCCTTCCTACGAGCAGTACTTC
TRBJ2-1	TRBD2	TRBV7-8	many	CASSGPRLAGDVYNEQFF	TGTGCCAGCAGCGGACCCCGACTAGCGGGAGACGTCTACAATGAGCAGTTCTTC
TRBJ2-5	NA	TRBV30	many	CAWSARPETQYF	TGTGCCTGGAGCGCCCGCCCGGAGACCCAGTACTTC
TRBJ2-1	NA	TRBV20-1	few	CSARRDVYNEQFF	TGCAGTGCTAGGAGGGATGTCTACAATGAGCAGTTCTTC
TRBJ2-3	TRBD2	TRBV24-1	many	CATSDKTSGSLDTQYF	TGTGCCACCAGTGACAAGACTAGCGGGAGTTTGGATACGCAGTATTTT
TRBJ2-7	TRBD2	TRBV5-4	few	CASSLSGTTYEQYF	TGTGCCAGCAGCTTGAGCGGGACTACCTACGAGCAGTACTTC
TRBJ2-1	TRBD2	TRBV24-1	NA	CATSVSGGNNEQFF	TGTGCCACCAGTGTAAGCGGGGGAAACAATGAGCAGTTCTTC
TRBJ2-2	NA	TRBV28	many	CASSLGTGAAGELFF	TGTGCCAGCAGTTTAGGTACGGGAGCGGCCGGGGAGCTGTTTTTT
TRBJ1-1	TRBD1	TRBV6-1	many	CASSPGTDFGAFF	TGTGCCAGCAGCCCCGGGACAGACTTTGGAGCTTTCTTT
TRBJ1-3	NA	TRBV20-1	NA	CSALGQLSGNTIYF	TGCAGTGCCCTCGGACAGCTCTCTGGAAACACCATATATTTT
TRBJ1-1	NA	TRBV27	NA	CASSLSGVSNTEASF	TGTGCCAGCAGTTTATCGGGAGTCTCGAACACTGAAGCTTCCTTT
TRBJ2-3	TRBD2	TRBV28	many	CASSLLASGPPDTQYF	TGTGCCAGCAGTTTATTGGCTAGCGGTCCCCCAGATACGCAGTATTTT
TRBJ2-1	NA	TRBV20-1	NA	CSAFSTGSNRNNEQFF	TGCAGTGCTTTCTCGACCGGGTCCAACAGAAACAATGAGCAGTTCTTC
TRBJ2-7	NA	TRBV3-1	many	CASSRLGGSYEQYF	TGTGCCAGCAGCCGGCTAGGGGGCTCCTACGAGCAGTACTTC
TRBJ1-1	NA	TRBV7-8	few	CASSWGREAEAFF	TGTGCCAGCAGCTGGGGACGTGAAGCTGAAGCTTTCTTT
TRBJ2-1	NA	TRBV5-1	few	CASSLGPVGEQFF	TGCGCCAGCAGCTTAGGGCCGGTCGGTGAGCAGTTCTTC
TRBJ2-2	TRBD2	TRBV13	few	CASSLAAGGNTGELFF	TGTGCCAGCAGCTTAGCAGCGGGAGGGAACACCGGGGAGCTGTTTTTT
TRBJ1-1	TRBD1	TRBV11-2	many	CASSTGQGFDTEAFF	TGTGCCAGCAGCACGGGACAGGGGTTCGACACTGAAGCTTTCTTT
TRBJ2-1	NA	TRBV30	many	CAWSVRGLSSYNEQFF	TGTGCCTGGAGTGTAAGGGGGTTGAGCTCCTACAATGAGCAGTTCTTC
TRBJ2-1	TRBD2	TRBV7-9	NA	CASSPRGASGSSYNEQFF	TGTGCCAGCAGCCCCCGAGGGGCTAGCGGGAGTTCCTACAATGAGCAGTTCTTC
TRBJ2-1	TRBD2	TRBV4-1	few	CASSPDRASGSPEQFF	TGCGCCAGCAGCCCCGACCGGGCTAGCGGGAGCCCTGAGCAGTTCTTC
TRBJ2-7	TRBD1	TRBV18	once	CASSPGQACEQYF	TGTGCCAGCTCACCGGGACAGGCCTGCGAGCAGTACTTC
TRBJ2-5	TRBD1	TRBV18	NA	CASSQLRTGEETQYF	TGTGCCAGCTCACAGTTGAGGACAGGGGAAGAGACCCAGTACTTC
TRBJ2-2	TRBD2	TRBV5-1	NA	CASSVRGLAGGGTGELFF	TGCGCCAGCAGCGTACGGGGACTAGCGGGAGGCGGTACCGGGGAGCTGTTTTTT
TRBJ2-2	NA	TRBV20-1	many	CSARDPRGTGELFF	TGCAGTGCTAGAGACCCACGGGGCACCGGGGAGCTGTTTTTT
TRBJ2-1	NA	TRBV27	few	CASSIPSGDEQFF	TGTGCCAGCAGTATCCCCTCGGGGGATGAGCAGTTCTTC
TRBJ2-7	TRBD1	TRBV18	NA	CASSDRDRGGYEQYF	TGTGCCAGCTCAGATAGGGACAGGGGAGGCTACGAGCAGTACTTC
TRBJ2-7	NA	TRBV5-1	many	CASSLVTDYEQYF	TGCGCCAGCAGCTTGGTCACAGACTACGAGCAGTACTTC
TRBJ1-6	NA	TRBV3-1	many	CASSQDTNSPLHF	TGTGCCAGCAGCCAAGATACGAATTCACCCCTCCACTTT
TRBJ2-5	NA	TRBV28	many	CASRGGDSSNQETQYF	TGTGCCAGCAGAGGGGGGGACAGTTCTAACCAAGAGACCCAGTACTTC
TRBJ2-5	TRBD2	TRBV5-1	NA	CASSLDLAGGSGTQYF	TGCGCCAGCAGCTTGGATCTAGCGGGAGGGTCCGGGACCCAGTACTTC
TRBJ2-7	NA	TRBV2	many	CASSRVSYEQYF	TGTGCCAGCAGCAGGGTCTCCTACGAGCAGTACTTC
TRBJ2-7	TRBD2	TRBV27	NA	CASRFHSSGSGSYEQYF	TGTGCCAGCAGATTCCATTCTAGCGGGAGTGGCTCCTACGAGCAGTACTTC
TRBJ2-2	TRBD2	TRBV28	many	CATWGGLANTGELFF	TGTGCCACCTGGGGAGGACTAGCGAACACCGGGGAGCTGTTTTTT
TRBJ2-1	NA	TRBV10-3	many	CAIRGEGTRSSYNEQFF	TGTGCCATCAGGGGGGAAGGGACCCGGAGCTCCTACAATGAGCAGTTCTTC
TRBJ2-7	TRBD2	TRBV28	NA	CASRYPGLKDEQYF	TGTGCCAGCAGGTATCCGGGACTAAAGGACGAGCAGTACTTC
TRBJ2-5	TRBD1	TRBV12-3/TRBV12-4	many	CASSLGTGGGRETQYF	TGTGCCAGCAGTTTAGGGACAGGGGGCGGGCGAGAGACCCAGTACTTC
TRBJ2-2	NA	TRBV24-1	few	CATSDSEIQANRGGELFF	TGTGCCACCAGTGATTCTGAAATCCAAGCAAACCGGGGCGGGGAGCTGTTTTTT
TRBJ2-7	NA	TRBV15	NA	CATSRDQGDEQYF	TGTGCCACCAGCAGAGATCAGGGTGACGAGCAGTACTTC
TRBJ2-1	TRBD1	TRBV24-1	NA	CATSDSSGTGAINEQFF	TGTGCCACCAGTGATTCTTCAGGGACAGGGGCAATCAATGAGCAGTTCTTC
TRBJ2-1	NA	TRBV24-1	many	CATSDPGPRGNEQFF	TGTGCCACCAGTGATCCGGGCCCAAGGGGTAATGAGCAGTTCTTC
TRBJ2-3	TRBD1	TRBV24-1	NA	CATSDPRGQADTQYF	TGTGCCACCAGTGATCCTAGGGGGCAGGCAGATACGCAGTATTTT
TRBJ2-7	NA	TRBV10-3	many	CAISDPGFGSYEQYF	TGTGCCATCAGTGACCCGGGGTTTGGCTCCTACGAGCAGTACTTC
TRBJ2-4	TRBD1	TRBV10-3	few	CAISDGTGTNIQYF	TGTGCCATCAGTGATGGGACAGGGACAAACATTCAGTACTTC
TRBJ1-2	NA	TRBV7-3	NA	CASSERQVAVGYTF	TGTGCCAGCAGCGAACGACAGGTGGCGGTTGGCTACACCTTC
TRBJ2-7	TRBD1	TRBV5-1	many	CASSLGIPGQVIYEQYF	TGCGCCAGCAGCTTGGGCATCCCGGGACAGGTCATCTACGAGCAGTACTTC
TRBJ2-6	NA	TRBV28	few	CASKSGGESGANVLTF	TGTGCCAGCAAGTCGGGCGGGGAGTCTGGGGCCAACGTCCTGACTTTC
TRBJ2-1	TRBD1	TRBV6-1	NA	CASSETGQGINEQFF	TGTGCCAGCAGTGAAACGGGACAGGGGATCAATGAGCAGTTCTTC
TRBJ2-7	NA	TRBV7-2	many	CASSLAPETPYEQYF	TGTGCCAGCAGCTTAGCGCCGGAGACGCCATACGAGCAGTACTTC
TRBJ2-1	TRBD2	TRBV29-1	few	CSVELGLADYNEQFF	TGCAGCGTTGAATTAGGACTAGCGGATTACAATGAGCAGTTCTTC
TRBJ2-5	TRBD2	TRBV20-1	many	CSARGTSGRARETQYF	TGCAGTGCTAGAGGGACTAGCGGGAGGGCCCGTGAGACCCAGTACTTC
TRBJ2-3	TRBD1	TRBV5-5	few	CASSPGTGGGADTQYF	TGTGCCAGCAGCCCTGGGACAGGGGGCGGTGCAGATACGCAGTATTTT
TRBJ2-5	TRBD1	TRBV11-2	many	CASSLVATGGETQYF	TGTGCCAGCAGCTTAGTGGCAACAGGGGGAGAGACCCAGTACTTC
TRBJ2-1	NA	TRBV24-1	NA	CATAKGNDNEQFF	TGTGCCACGGCGAAGGGGAATGACAATGAGCAGTTCTTC
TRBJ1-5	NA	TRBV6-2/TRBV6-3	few	CASSYDLYSNQPQHF	TGTGCCAGCAGTTACGACTTATATAGCAATCAGCCCCAGCATTTT